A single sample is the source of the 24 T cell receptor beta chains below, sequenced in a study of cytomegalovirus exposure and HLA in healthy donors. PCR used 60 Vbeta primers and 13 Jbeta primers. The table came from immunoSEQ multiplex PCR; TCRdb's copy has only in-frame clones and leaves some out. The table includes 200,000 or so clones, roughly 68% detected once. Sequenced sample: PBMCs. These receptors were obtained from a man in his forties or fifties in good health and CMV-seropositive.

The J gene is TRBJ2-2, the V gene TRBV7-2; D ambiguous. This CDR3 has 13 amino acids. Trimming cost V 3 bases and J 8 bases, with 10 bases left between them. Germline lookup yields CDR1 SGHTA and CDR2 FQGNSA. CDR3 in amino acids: CASSFPSPGELFF. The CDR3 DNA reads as TGTGCCAGCAGCTTCCCCTCCCCGGGGGAGCTGTTTTTT.

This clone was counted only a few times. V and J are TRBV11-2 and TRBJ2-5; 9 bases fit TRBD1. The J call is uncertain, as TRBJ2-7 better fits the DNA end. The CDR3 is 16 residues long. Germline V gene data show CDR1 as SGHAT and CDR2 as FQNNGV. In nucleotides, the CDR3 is TGTGCCAGCAGCTCCACCGCCGGGACAGGGAAATACGAGCAGTACTTC. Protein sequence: CASSSTAGTGKYEQYF.

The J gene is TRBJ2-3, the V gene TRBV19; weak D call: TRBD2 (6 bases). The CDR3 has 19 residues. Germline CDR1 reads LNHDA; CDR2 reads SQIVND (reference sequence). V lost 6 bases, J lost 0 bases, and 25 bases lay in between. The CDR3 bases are TGTGCCAGTAGCCGAAGACCGGAGGGCGGCAGCCGGAGCACAGATACGCAGTATTTT. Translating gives CASSRRPEGGSRSTDTQYF.

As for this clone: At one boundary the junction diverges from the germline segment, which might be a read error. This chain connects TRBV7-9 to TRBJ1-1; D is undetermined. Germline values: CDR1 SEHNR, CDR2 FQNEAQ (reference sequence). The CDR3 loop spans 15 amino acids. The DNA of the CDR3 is TGCGCCAGCAGCCAAGATAGAGGCACGTCCTTTGAAGCTTTCTTT. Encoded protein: CASSQDRGTSFEAFF.

CDR3 sequence: CASSQDNGGNEQFF. The CDR3 DNA follows: TGTGCCAGCAGCCAAGATAACGGGGGGAATGAGCAGTTCTTC. The genes are TRBV4-2 and TRBJ2-1; 7 bases line up with TRBD2. Germline V gene sequence: CDR1 LGHNA, CDR2 YNFKEQ. This CDR3 comprises 14 residues. The trim removed 0 bases at V and 7 bases at J, leaving 3 bases unmatched.

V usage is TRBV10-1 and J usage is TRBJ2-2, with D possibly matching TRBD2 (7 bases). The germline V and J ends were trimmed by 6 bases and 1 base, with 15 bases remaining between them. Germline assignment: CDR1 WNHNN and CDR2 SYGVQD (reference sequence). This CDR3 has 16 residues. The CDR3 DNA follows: TGCGCCAGCAGCCCAGACGGGGGGCAGAACACCGGGGAGCTGTTTTTT. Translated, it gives CASSPDGGQNTGELFF.

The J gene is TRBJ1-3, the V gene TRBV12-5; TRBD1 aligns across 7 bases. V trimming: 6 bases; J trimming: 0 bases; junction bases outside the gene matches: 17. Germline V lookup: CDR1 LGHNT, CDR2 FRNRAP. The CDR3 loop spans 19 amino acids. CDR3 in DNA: TGTGCTAGTGGCTTCCTCCTCGGGACAGAAGTAGTCTCTGGAAACACCATATATTTT. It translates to CASGFLLGTEVVSGNTIYF.

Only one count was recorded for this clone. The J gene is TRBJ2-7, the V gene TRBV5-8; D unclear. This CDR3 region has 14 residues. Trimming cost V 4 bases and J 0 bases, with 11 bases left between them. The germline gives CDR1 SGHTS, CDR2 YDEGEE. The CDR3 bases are TGTGCCAGCAGCCCCATTGGAGCCTCCTACGAGCAGTACTTC. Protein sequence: CASSPIGASYEQYF.

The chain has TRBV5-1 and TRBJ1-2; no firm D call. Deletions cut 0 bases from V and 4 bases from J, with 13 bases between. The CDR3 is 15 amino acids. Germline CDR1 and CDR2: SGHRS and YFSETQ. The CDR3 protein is CASSLAEGGAYGYTF. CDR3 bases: TGCGCCAGCAGCTTGGCCGAAGGTGGAGCCTATGGCTACACCTTC.

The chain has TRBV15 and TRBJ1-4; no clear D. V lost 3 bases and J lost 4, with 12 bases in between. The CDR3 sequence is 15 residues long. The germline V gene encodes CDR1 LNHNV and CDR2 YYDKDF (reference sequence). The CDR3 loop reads CATSSPTGGNEKLFF. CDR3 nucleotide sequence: TGTGCCACCAGCAGCCCGACCGGCGGTAATGAAAAACTGTTTTTT.

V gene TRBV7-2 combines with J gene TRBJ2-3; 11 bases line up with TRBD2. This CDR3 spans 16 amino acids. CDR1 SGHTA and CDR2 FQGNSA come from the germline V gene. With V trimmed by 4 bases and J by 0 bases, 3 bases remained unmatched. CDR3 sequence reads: CASSSRTSGSTDTQYF. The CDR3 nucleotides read TGTGCCAGCAGCTCCCGGACTAGCGGGAGCACAGATACGCAGTATTTT.

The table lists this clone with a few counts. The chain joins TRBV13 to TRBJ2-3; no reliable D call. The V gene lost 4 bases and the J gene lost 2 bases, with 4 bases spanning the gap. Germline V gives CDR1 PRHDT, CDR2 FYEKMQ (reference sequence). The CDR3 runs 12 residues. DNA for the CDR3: TGTGCCAGCAGCTCTTTCACAGATACGCAGTATTTT. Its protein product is CASSSFTDTQYF.

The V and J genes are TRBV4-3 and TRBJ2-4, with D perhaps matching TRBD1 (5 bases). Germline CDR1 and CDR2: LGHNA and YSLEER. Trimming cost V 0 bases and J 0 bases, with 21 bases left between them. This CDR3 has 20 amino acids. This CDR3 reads CASSQDTPAGAAVAKNIQYF. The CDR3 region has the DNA TGCGCCAGCAGCCAAGACACCCCAGCTGGGGCCGCAGTAGCCAAAAACATTCAGTACTTC.

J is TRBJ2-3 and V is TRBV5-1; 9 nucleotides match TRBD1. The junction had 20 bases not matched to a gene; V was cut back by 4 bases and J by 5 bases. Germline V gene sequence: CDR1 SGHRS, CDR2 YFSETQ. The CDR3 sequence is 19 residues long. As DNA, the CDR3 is TGCGCCAGCAGCCATACTCTCGGGACAGGGAGAATACAGGGAGATACGCAGTATTTT. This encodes CASSHTLGTGRIQGDTQYF.

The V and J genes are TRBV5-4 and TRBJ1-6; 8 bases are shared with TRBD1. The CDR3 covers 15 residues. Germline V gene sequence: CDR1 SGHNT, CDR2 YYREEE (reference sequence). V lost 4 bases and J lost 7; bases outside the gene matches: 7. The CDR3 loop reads CASSTGDRLNSPLHF. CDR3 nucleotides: TGTGCCAGCAGCACAGGGGACAGGCTGAATTCACCCCTCCACTTT. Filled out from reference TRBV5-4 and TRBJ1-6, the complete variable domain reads ETGVTQSPTHLIKTRGQQVTLRCSSQSGHNTVSWYQQALGQGPQFIFQYYREEENGRGNFPPRFSGLQFPNYSSELNVNALELDDSALYLCASSTGDRLNSPLHFGNGTRLTVT.

CDR3 protein: CASSFAFTDTQYF. In DNA, the CDR3 is TGTGCCAGCAGTTTTGCGTTCACAGATACGCAGTATTTT. The V call is TRBV28, the J call TRBJ2-3; D gene ambiguous. The CDR3 runs 13 residues. From germline, CDR1 is MDHEN and CDR2 SYDVKM. V was trimmed by 3 bases and J by 2 bases, leaving 6 bases between them.

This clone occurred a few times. CDR3 residues: CASSGAGGPTDTQYF. The CDR3 coding sequence is TGCGCCAGCAGTGGGGCGGGGGGGCCCACAGATACGCAGTATTTT. This chain links TRBV5-1 with TRBJ2-3, with 9 bases lining up with TRBD2. CDR3 size: 15 residues. Germline V gene lookup returns CDR1 SGHRS and CDR2 YFSETQ. V trimming: 5 bases; J trimming: 2 bases; junction bases outside the gene matches: 6.

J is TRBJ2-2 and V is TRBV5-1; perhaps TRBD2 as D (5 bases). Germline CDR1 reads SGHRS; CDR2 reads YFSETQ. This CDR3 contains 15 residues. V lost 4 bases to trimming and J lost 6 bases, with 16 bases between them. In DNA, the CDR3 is TGCGCCAGCAGCATGGAGGCTAGCCCTCCCGGGGAGCTGTTTTTT. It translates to CASSMEASPPGELFF.

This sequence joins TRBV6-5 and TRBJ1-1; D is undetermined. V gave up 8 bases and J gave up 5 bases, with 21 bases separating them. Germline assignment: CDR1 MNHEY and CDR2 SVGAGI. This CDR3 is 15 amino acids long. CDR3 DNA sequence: TGTGCCAGCTCCAAGAGTAGCCGGGTTAAAACTGAAGCTTTCTTT. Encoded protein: CASSKSSRVKTEAFF.

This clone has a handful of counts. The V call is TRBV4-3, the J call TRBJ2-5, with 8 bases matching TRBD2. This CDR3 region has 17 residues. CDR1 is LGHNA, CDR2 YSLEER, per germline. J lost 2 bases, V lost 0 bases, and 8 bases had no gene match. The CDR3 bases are TGCGCCAGCAGCCAAGAAATCGGTAGCGGGGTACAAGAGACCCAGTACTTC. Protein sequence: CASSQEIGSGVQETQYF.

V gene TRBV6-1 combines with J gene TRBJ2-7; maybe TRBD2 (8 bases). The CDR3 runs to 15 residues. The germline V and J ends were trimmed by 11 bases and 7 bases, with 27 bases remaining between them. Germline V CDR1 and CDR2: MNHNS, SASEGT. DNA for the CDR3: TGTGCCGGCACTCGGGGGGGGACAGACGAAAGGGAGCAGTACTTC. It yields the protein CAGTRGGTDEREQYF.

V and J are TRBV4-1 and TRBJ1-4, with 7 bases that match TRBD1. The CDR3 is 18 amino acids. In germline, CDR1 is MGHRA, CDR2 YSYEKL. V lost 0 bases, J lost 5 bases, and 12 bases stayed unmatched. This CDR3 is CASSQEGQRANTNEKLFF. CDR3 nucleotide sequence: TGCGCCAGCAGCCAAGAGGGACAGAGGGCAAACACGAATGAAAAACTGTTTTTT.

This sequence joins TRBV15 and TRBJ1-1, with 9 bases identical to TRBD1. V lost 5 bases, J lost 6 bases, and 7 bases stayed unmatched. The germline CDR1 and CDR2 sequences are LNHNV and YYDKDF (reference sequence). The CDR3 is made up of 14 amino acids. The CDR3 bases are TGTGCCACCAGCGGAGGGACAGGGAGGTCTGAAGCTTTCTTT. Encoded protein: CATSGGTGRSEAFF.

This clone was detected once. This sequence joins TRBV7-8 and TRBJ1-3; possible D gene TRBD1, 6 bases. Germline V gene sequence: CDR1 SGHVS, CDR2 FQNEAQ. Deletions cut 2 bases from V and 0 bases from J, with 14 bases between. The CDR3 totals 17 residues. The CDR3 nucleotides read TGTGCCAGCAGCTTAAGTCCAGGGGCCCGCTCTGGAAACACCATATATTTT. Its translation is CASSLSPGARSGNTIYF. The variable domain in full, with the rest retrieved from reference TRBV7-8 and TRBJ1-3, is GAGVSQSPRYKVAKRGQDVALRCDPISGHVSLFWYQQALGQGPEFLTYFQNEAQLDKSGLPSDRFFAERPEGSVSTLKIQRTQQEDSAVYLCASSLSPGARSGNTIYFGEGSWLTVV.